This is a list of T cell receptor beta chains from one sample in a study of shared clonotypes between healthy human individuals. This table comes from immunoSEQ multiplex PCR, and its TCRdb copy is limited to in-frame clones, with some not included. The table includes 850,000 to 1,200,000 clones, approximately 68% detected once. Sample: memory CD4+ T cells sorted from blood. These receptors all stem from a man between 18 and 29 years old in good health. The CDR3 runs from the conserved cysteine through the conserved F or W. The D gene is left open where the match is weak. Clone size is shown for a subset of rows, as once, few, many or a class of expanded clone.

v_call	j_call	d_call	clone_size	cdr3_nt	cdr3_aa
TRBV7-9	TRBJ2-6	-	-	TGTGCCAGCAGCGCCGGTAGGGTATCAGGGGCCAACGTCCTGACTTTC	CASSAGRVSGANVLTF
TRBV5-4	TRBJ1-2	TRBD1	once	TGTGCCAGCAGCCCAGGAGGGGGCGCTGGGAACTATGGCTACACCTTC	CASSPGGGAGNYGYTF
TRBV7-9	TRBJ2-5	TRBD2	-	TGTGCCAGCAGCTTATTTCTAGCGGGGGGGCTCGGGGAGACCCAGTACTTC	CASSLFLAGGLGETQYF
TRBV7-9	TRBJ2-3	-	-	TGTGCCCTCTTAAGAGACTTCCTTGCTAGCACAGATACGCAGTATTTT	CALLRDFLASTDTQYF
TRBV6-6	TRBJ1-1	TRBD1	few	TGTGCCAGCAGCCCACAGGGGGCCGGGACTGAAGCTTTCTTT	CASSPQGAGTEAFF
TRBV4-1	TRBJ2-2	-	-	TGCGCCAGCAGCCAACCGGGCCCAGGGACCGGGGAGCTGTTTTTT	CASSQPGPGTGELFF
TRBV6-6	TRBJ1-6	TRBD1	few	TGTGCCAGCGGCACTGGGGACAGCGGTTCACCCCTCCACTTT	CASGTGDSGSPLHF
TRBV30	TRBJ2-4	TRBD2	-	TGTGCCTGGAGTCCGACCGCGGGAGGGCCTGGCAACATTCAGTACTTC	CAWSPTAGGPGNIQYF
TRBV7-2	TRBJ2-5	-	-	TGTGCCAGCAGCTTAGCGGGCGTCCGGGAGACCCAGTACTTC	CASSLAGVRETQYF
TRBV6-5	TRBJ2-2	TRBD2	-	TGTGCCAGCAGTTACCTACTAGCGGGGCCCGCCGGGGAGCTGTTTTTT	CASSYLLAGPAGELFF
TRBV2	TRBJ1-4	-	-	TGTGCCAGCAGTGAAGATCAGGGAGCTTGGGAAAAACTGTTTTTT	CASSEDQGAWEKLFF
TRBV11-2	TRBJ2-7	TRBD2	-	TGTGCCAGCAGTCGGGGACTAGCGGGAGACGAGCAGTACTTC	CASSRGLAGDEQYF
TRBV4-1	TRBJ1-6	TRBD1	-	TGCGCCAGCAGCCACCCTGTGGACAGGGGAGAAGGCACCTATAATTCACCCCTCCACTTT	CASSHPVDRGEGTYNSPLHF
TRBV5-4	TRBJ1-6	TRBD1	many	TGTGCCAGCAGCCCGGGGACAGTAAATTCACCCCTCCACTTT	CASSPGTVNSPLHF
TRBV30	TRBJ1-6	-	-	TGTGCCTGGAGGGACAACAATTCACCCCTCCACTTT	CAWRDNNSPLHF
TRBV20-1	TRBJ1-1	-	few	TGCAGTGCCCTAGGGGAGATCGCTTTCTTT	CSALGEIAFF
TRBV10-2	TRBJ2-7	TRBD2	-	TGCGCCAGCAGAGGGACTAGCGGGAGTTCGCTGGATGAGCAGTACTTC	CASRGTSGSSLDEQYF
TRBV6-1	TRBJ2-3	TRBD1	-	TGTGCCAGCAGTGAGACCGACAGGGTTAGCACAGATACGCAGTATTTT	CASSETDRVSTDTQYF